This paragraph reports one T cell receptor (beta chain). The ends lost 1 base at V and 2 bases at J; junction bases unmatched: 3. The CDR3 totals 16 residues. CDR1 and CDR2 (germline): MNHNS, SASEGT. The assay was immunoSEQ multiplex PCR, and TCRdb's table has in-frame clones only and misses some. The data show around 2,100,000 clones, around 96% seen once. The record originates from a study of shared clonotypes between healthy human individuals. Naive CD8 populations comprised CD45RO-negative cells positively selected for CCR7, excluding terminally differentiated effector memory CD45RA+ cells. The receptor's source is a man between 18 and 29 years old in good health. This chain joins TRBV6-1 and TRBJ2-3; 10 nucleotides line up with TRBD2. The sequencing sample was made of naive CD8+ T cells sorted from blood. The CDR3: CASSEVTSGFTDTQYF. The CDR3 DNA sequence: TGTGCCAGCAGTGAAGTGACTAGCGGGTTCACAGATACGCAGTATTTT.